Listed below are T cell receptor beta chains from one sample, sequenced in a study of T-cell reconstitution after alpha-beta-depleted transplantation in children. TCRdb independently ran MiXCR on the PCR reads; one entry per CDR3 protein. The sample holds approximately 800,000 distinct CDR3 sequences, roughly 16% seen once. The source was PBMCs, mostly from graft donor cells, collected 360 days after TCRalphabeta/CD19-depleted stem cell transplant. All receptors come from a male patient younger than 18 who had a stem cell transplant for acute lymphoblastic leukemia, so the T cells may come from the graft donor. The CDR3 runs from the conserved cysteine through the conserved F or W. Each record gives: clone size, J gene, D gene, V gene, CDR3 protein, CDR3 DNA. A D gene is named only where the DNA matches it firmly. Some rows mark clone size as missing; the rest say once, few, many or name a class of expanded clone.

clone_size: -; j_call: TRBJ2-5; d_call: TRBD2; v_call: TRBV29-1; cdr3_aa: CSVGFGGDQETQYF; cdr3_nt: TGCAGCGTTGGGTTCGGGGGGGACCAAGAGACCCAGTACTTC
clone_size: -; j_call: TRBJ1-1; d_call: TRBD1; v_call: TRBV7-8; cdr3_aa: CASSPDRAYMTEAFF; cdr3_nt: TGTGCCAGCAGCCCGGACAGGGCCTATATGACTGAAGCTTTCTTT
clone_size: -; j_call: TRBJ2-1; d_call: -; v_call: TRBV5-1; cdr3_aa: CASRGLVNYNEQFF; cdr3_nt: TGCGCCAGCCGCGGACTGGTGAACTACAATGAGCAGTTCTTC
clone_size: -; j_call: TRBJ2-1; d_call: TRBD1; v_call: TRBV5-1; cdr3_aa: CASSSRPRQGFRIAYNEQFF; cdr3_nt: TGCGCCAGCAGCTCTCGCCCCCGACAGGGGTTTCGGATCGCGTACAATGAGCAGTTCTTC
clone_size: -; j_call: TRBJ2-7; d_call: TRBD2; v_call: TRBV6-5; cdr3_aa: CASSSPYGTSHGEQYF; cdr3_nt: TGTGCCAGCAGTTCGCCGTACGGGACTAGCCACGGCGAGCAGTACTTC
clone_size: many; j_call: TRBJ2-1; d_call: TRBD2; v_call: TRBV18; cdr3_aa: CASSPSGSSYNEQFF; cdr3_nt: TGTGCCAGCAGCCCTAGCGGGAGCTCCTACAATGAGCAGTTCTTC
clone_size: few; j_call: TRBJ2-1; d_call: TRBD1; v_call: TRBV7-9; cdr3_aa: CASSPDRGRGFNEQFF; cdr3_nt: TGTGCCAGCAGCCCGGACAGGGGGCGCGGGTTCAATGAGCAGTTCTTC
clone_size: many; j_call: TRBJ2-3; d_call: TRBD2; v_call: TRBV5-1; cdr3_aa: CASKLAGVADTQYF; cdr3_nt: TGCGCCAGCAAACTAGCGGGAGTGGCAGATACGCAGTATTTT
clone_size: -; j_call: TRBJ2-5; d_call: TRBD1; v_call: TRBV12-3/TRBV12-4; cdr3_aa: CASSQGQRQETQYF; cdr3_nt: TGTGCCAGCAGTCAGGGACAGAGACAAGAGACCCAGTACTTC
clone_size: -; j_call: TRBJ1-5; d_call: -; v_call: TRBV28; cdr3_aa: CASSLGFLVVRPDQPQHF; cdr3_nt: TGTGCCAGCAGTTTGGGTTTCTTAGTTGTACGGCCCGATCAGCCCCAGCATTTT
clone_size: -; j_call: TRBJ1-5; d_call: -; v_call: TRBV5-1; cdr3_aa: CASSPEGRGNQPQHF; cdr3_nt: TGCGCCAGCAGCCCCGAGGGGCGGGGGAATCAGCCCCAGCATTTT
clone_size: few; j_call: TRBJ2-1; d_call: -; v_call: TRBV2; cdr3_aa: CASRADLAKRGGEQFF; cdr3_nt: TGTGCCAGCAGAGCCGATCTAGCAAAGAGAGGGGGTGAGCAGTTCTTC
clone_size: -; j_call: TRBJ1-5; d_call: -; v_call: TRBV5-1; cdr3_aa: CASSLEGERPQHF; cdr3_nt: TGCGCCAGCAGCTTGGAGGGGGAGAGGCCCCAGCATTTT
clone_size: -; j_call: TRBJ2-5; d_call: TRBD2; v_call: TRBV12-3/TRBV12-4; cdr3_aa: CASSPTRLAGVSETQYF; cdr3_nt: TGTGCCAGCAGCCCGACCCGCCTAGCGGGAGTTTCAGAGACCCAGTACTTC
clone_size: -; j_call: TRBJ2-7; d_call: -; v_call: TRBV18; cdr3_aa: CASGSAVRYEQYF; cdr3_nt: TGTGCCAGCGGTTCAGCCGTACGGTACGAGCAGTACTTC
clone_size: many; j_call: TRBJ2-2; d_call: TRBD1; v_call: TRBV24-1; cdr3_aa: CASGDREHGELFF; cdr3_nt: TGTGCCAGTGGGGACAGGGAGCACGGGGAGCTGTTTTTT
clone_size: many; j_call: TRBJ2-4; d_call: TRBD2; v_call: TRBV12-3/TRBV12-4; cdr3_aa: CASRGTSGRANIQYF; cdr3_nt: TGTGCCAGCAGAGGGACTAGCGGGAGGGCAAACATTCAGTACTTC
clone_size: few; j_call: TRBJ2-1; d_call: TRBD2; v_call: TRBV9; cdr3_aa: CASSVGGRDIEQFF; cdr3_nt: TGTGCCAGCAGCGTAGGCGGGAGGGACATTGAGCAGTTCTTC
clone_size: -; j_call: TRBJ2-7; d_call: TRBD2; v_call: TRBV6-2/TRBV6-3; cdr3_aa: CASGERDWYEQYF; cdr3_nt: TGTGCCAGCGGGGAGCGGGATTGGTACGAGCAGTACTTC
clone_size: few; j_call: TRBJ2-7; d_call: TRBD1; v_call: TRBV5-1; cdr3_aa: CASSWDRLSSYEQYF; cdr3_nt: TGCGCCAGCAGCTGGGACAGGTTGAGCTCCTACGAGCAGTACTTC
clone_size: -; j_call: TRBJ1-5; d_call: TRBD1; v_call: TRBV3-1; cdr3_aa: CASSQGRARGNQPQHF; cdr3_nt: TGTGCCAGCAGCCAAGGAAGGGCCAGGGGGAATCAGCCCCAGCATTTT
clone_size: few; j_call: TRBJ2-4; d_call: TRBD2; v_call: TRBV5-6; cdr3_aa: CASSPRTRNIQYF; cdr3_nt: TGTGCCAGCAGCCCCAGGACTAGGAACATTCAGTACTTC